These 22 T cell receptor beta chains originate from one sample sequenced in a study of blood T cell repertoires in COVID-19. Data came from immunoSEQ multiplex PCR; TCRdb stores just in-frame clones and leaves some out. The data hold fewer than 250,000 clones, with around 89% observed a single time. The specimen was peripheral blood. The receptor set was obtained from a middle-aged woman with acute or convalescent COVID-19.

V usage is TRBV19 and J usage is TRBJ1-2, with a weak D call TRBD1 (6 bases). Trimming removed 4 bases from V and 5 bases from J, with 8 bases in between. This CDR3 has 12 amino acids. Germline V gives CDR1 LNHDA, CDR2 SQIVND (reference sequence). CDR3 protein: CASSKQGYGYTF. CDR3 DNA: TGTGCCAGTAGTAAGCAGGGGTATGGCTACACCTTC.

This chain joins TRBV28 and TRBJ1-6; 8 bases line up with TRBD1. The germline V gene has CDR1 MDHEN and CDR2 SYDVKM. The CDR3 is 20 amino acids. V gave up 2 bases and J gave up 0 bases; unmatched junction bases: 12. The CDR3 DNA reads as TGTGCCAGCAGTTTAGGGTTTTGGGACAGGACTCGCTCCTATAATTCACCCCTCCACTTT. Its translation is CASSLGFWDRTRSYNSPLHF. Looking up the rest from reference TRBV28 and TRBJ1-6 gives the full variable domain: DVKVTQSSRYLVKRTGEKVFLECVQDMDHENMFWYRQDPGLGLRLIYFSYDVKMKEKGDIPEGYSVSREKKERFSLILESASTNQTSMYLCASSLGFWDRTRSYNSPLHFGNGTRLTVT.

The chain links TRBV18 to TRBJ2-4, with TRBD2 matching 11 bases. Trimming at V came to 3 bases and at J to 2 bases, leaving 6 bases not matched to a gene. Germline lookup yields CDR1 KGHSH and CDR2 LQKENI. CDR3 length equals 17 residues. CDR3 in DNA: TGTGCCAGCTCACCGTTAGCGGGGGGGCTGTCCAAAAACATTCAGTACTTC. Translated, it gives CASSPLAGGLSKNIQYF.

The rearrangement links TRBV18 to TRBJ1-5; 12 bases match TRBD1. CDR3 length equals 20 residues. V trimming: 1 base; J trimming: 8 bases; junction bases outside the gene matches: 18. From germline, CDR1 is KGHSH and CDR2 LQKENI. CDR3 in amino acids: CASSPQRGTGGSTVGEPQHF. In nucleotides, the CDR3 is TGTGCCAGCTCACCACAGAGAGGGACAGGGGGCTCCACGGTAGGTGAGCCCCAGCATTTT.

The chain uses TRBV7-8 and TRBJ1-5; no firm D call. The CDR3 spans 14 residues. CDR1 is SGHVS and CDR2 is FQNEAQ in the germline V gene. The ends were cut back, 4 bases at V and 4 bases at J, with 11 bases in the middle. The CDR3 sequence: CASSSTRGNQPQHF. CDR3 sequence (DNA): TGTGCCAGCAGCTCAACCCGGGGTAATCAGCCCCAGCATTTT.

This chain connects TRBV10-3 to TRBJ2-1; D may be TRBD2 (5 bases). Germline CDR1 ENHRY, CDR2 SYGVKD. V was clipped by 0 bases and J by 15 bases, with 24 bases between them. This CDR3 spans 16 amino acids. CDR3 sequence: CAISESKRAEVDQLFF. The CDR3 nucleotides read TGTGCCATCAGTGAGTCGAAGAGGGCAGAGGTGGATCAACTGTTCTTC.

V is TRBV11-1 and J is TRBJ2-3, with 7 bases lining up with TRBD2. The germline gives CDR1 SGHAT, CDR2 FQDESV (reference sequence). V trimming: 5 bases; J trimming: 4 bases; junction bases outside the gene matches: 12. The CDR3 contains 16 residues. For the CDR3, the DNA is TGTGCCAGCAGCCCCCGATCTAGCGGAAGACCAGATACGCAGTATTTT. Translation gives CASSPRSSGRPDTQYF.

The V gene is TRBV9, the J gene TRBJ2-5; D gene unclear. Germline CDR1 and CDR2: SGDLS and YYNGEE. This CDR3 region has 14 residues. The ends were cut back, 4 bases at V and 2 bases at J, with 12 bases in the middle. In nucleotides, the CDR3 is TGTGCCAGCAGCCCTTGGGCAGCTCAAGAGACCCAGTACTTC. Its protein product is CASSPWAAQETQYF.

The CDR3, as DNA: TGTGCCAGCAGCCTGACAGACACTGAAGCTTTCTTT. It is translated as CASSLTDTEAFF. J is TRBJ1-1 and V is TRBV7-9, with a possible D match to TRBD1 (5 bases). V was pared by 5 bases and J by 3 bases, with 7 bases between. Germline V lookup: CDR1 SEHNR, CDR2 FQNEAQ (reference sequence). The CDR3 consists of 12 residues.

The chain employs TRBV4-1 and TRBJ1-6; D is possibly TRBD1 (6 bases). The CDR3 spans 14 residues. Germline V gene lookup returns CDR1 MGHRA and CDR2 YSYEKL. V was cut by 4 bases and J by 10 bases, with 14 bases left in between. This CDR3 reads CASSPYTGNSPLHF. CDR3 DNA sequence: TGCGCCAGCAGCCCATATACAGGGAACTCACCCCTCCACTTT.

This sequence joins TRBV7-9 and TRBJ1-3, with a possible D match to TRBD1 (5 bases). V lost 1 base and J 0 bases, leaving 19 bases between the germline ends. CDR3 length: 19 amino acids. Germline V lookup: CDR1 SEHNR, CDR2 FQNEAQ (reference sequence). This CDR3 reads CASSLEDMDGFSSGNTIYF. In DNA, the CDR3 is TGTGCCAGCAGCTTAGAGGACATGGACGGGTTTAGCTCTGGAAACACCATATATTTT. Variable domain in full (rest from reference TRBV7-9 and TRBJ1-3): DTGVSQNPRHKITKRGQNVTFRCDPISEHNRLYWYRQTLGQGPEFLTYFQNEAQLEKSRLLSDRFSAERPKGSFSTLEIQRTEQGDSAMYLCASSLEDMDGFSSGNTIYFGEGSWLTVV.

The CDR3 bases are TGTGCCAGCAGCTTTGGGACTAGCGGGCAGGGGCTGTTTTTT. This encodes CASSFGTSGQGLFF. The chain employs TRBV7-6 and TRBJ2-2; 12 nucleotides line up with TRBD2. Germline loops: CDR1 SGHVS, CDR2 FNYEAQ. The length of the CDR3 is 14 residues. The V and J ends lost 3 bases and 13 bases, in that order; junction bases with no gene match: 6.

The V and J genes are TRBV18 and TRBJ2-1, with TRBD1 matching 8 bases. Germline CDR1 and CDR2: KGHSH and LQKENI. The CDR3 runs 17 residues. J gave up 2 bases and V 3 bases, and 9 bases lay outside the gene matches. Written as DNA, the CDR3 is TGTGCCAGCTCACCTCCCCACACAGGGGGACCCTACAATGAGCAGTTCTTC. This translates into CASSPPHTGGPYNEQFF.

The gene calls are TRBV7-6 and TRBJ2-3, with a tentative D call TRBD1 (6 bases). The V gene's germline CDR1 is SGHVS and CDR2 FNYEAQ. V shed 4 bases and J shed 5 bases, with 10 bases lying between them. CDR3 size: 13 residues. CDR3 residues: CASSSTGIDTQYF. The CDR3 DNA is TGTGCCAGCAGCTCCACAGGGATAGATACGCAGTATTTT.

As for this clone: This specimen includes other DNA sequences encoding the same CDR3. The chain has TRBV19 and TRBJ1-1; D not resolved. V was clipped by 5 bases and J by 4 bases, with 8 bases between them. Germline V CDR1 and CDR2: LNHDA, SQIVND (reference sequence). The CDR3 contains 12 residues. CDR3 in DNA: TGTGCCAGTAGTCACGGCGGCACTGAAGCTTTCTTT. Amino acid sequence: CASSHGGTEAFF.

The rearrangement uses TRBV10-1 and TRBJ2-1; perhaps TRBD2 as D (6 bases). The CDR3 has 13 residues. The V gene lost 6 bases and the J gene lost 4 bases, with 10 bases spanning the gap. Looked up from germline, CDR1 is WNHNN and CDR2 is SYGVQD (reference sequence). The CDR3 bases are TGCGCCAGCAGGGGGGGTCCGTACAATGAGCAGTTCTTC. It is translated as CASRGGPYNEQFF.

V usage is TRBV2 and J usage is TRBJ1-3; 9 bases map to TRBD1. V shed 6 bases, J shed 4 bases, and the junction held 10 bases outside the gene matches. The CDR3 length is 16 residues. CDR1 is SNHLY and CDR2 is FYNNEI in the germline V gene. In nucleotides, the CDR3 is TGTGCCAGCAGGGGGGACAGGGCGGATCCGGGAAACACCATATATTTT. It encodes CASRGDRADPGNTIYF. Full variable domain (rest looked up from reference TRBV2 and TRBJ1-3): EPEVTQTPSHQVTQMGQEVILRCVPISNHLYFYWYRQILGQKVEFLVSFYNNEISEKSEIFDDQFSVERPDGSNFTLKIRSTKLEDSAMYFCASRGDRADPGNTIYFGEGSWLTVV.

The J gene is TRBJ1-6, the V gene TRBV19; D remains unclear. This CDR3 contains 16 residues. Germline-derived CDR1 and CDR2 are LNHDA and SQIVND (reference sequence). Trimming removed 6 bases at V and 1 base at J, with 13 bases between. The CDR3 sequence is CASSRRSGSYNSPLHF. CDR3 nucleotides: TGTGCCAGTAGCCGGAGGAGTGGGTCCTATAATTCACCCCTCCACTTT.

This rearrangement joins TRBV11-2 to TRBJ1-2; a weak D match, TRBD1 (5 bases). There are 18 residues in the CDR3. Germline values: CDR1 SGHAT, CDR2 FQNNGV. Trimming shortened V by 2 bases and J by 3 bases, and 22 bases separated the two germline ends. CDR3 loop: CASSLSWGRAFNHYGYTF. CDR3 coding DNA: TGTGCCAGCAGCTTATCTTGGGGCAGGGCCTTCAACCACTATGGCTACACCTTC.

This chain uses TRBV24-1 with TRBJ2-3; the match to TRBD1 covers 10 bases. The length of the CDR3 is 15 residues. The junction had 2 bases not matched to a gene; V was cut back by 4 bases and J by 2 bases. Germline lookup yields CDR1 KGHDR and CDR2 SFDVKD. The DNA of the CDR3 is TGTGCCACCAGTGAGACAGGGGGCTTCACAGATACGCAGTATTTT. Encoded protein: CATSETGGFTDTQYF.

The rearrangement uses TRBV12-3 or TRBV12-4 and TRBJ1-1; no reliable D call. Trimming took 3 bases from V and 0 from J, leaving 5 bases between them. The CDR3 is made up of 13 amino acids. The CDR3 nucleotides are TGTGCCAGCAGTTTCGAGCTGAACACTGAAGCTTTCTTT. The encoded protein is CASSFELNTEAFF.

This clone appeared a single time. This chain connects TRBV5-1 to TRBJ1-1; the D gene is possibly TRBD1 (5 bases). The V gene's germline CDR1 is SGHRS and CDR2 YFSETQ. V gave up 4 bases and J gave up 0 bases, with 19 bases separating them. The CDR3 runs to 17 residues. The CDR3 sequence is CASSLPTRQPMNTEAFF. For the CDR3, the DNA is TGCGCCAGCAGCCTGCCTACACGACAGCCCATGAACACTGAAGCTTTCTTT.